This T cell receptor beta chain was obtained from a study of vaccination and CD4 T cells after COVID-19. Oncomine TCR Beta short-read sequencing was applied to DNA from cultured CD4+ T cells. In TCRdb, the PCR reads were re-called with MiXCR into one record per CDR3 protein. Among about 20,000 distinct CDR3 sequences listed, more than 30% were seen once. V was cut by 3 bases and J by 1 base, with 7 bases left in between. The CDR3 runs 14 residues. CDR1 is KGHDR and CDR2 is SFDVKD in the germline V gene. Treatment specified: roughly 10-day PBMC culture with coronavirus spike peptide pools or control peptides (ViraFEST assay). This clonotype has more than one count but fewer than ten. No antigen is known for it.

The sample was CD4+ T cells from blood, cultured in vitro, taken before SARS-CoV-2 vaccination. This receptor was taken from a human donor who received a COVID-19 vaccine. The chain has TRBV24-1 and TRBJ2-3; D gene uncertain. The CDR3: CATSDPPGTDTQYF. In DNA, the CDR3 is TGTGCCACCAGTGATCCCCCTGGCACAGATACGCAGTATTTT.